The 28 T cell receptor beta chains below were found in one sample sequenced in a study of blood T cell repertoires in COVID-19. The protocol was immunoSEQ multiplex PCR, while the TCRdb copy is restricted to in-frame clones and leaves out a portion. The sample lists roughly 130,000 clones, about nine tenths occurring once. The specimen sequenced was peripheral blood. All receptors derive from a man between 60 and 75 years old with COVID-19, enrolled during active disease.

This clone is a singleton in its sample. The chain recombines TRBV18 with TRBJ1-3; 7 bases agree with TRBD1. V was clipped by 7 bases and J by 3 bases; unmatched bases: 12. This CDR3 spans 16 amino acids. Germline-derived CDR1 and CDR2 are KGHSH and LQKENI. The CDR3 DNA reads as TGTGCCAGCTTTCCACAGGGGCGACCTCGTGGAAACACCATATATTTT. This gives the protein CASFPQGRPRGNTIYF.

The rearrangement uses TRBV7-2 and TRBJ2-7; 7 positions agree with TRBD1. The CDR3 has 16 amino acids. The germline V gene has CDR1 SGHTA and CDR2 FQGNSA. V dropped 4 bases and J dropped 3; count of bases not matched to a gene: 12. CDR3 protein: CASSSLLGAGGYEQYF. The CDR3 bases are TGTGCCAGCAGCTCTCTCCTCGGGGCAGGGGGCTACGAGCAGTACTTC. Filled out from reference TRBV7-2 and TRBJ2-7, the complete variable domain reads GAGVSQSPSNKVTEKGKDVELRCDPISGHTALYWYRQSLGQGLEFLIYFQGNSAPDKSGLPSDRFSAERTGGSVSTLTIQRTQQEDSAVYLCASSSLLGAGGYEQYFGPGTRLTVT.

The chain is built from TRBV15 and TRBJ2-7; D is possibly TRBD2 (6 bases). The CDR3 is 14 residues long. V was cut by 4 bases and J by 5 bases, with 15 bases left in between. Germline V gene sequence: CDR1 LNHNV, CDR2 YYDKDF (reference sequence). The CDR3 nucleotides read TGTGCCACCAGCACCCCAAGCGGGCTCGACGAGCAGTACTTC. This translates into CATSTPSGLDEQYF. Combining the CDR3 with reference TRBV15 and TRBJ2-7 gives the whole variable domain DAMVIQNPRYQVTQFGKPVTLSCSQTLNHNVMYWYQQKSSQAPKLLFHYYDKDFNNEADTPDNFQSRRPNTSFCFLDIRSPGLGDTAMYLCATSTPSGLDEQYFGPGTRLTVT.

The chain has TRBV7-9 and TRBJ2-3; 9 bases fit TRBD1. Looked up from germline, CDR1 is SEHNR and CDR2 is FQNEAQ (reference sequence). V trimming: 5 bases; J trimming: 3 bases; junction bases outside the gene matches: 9. The CDR3 has 16 amino acids. The CDR3 reads CASSARQGESTDTQYF. The CDR3 coding sequence is TGTGCCAGCAGCGCGAGACAGGGGGAGAGTACAGATACGCAGTATTTT.

The rearrangement joins TRBV27 to TRBJ1-1; perhaps TRBD1 as D (6 bases). V was pared by 5 bases and J by 7 bases, with 14 bases between. The CDR3 is 13 amino acids. Per germline, CDR1 MNHEY and CDR2 SMNVEV (reference sequence). CDR3 sequence (DNA): TGTGCCAGCAGTGGGGGCGCGGGTTTTGAAGCTTTCTTT. It encodes CASSGGAGFEAFF.

This clone has just one count. V usage is TRBV30 and J usage is TRBJ1-1; tentative D call: TRBD1 (6 bases). In germline, CDR1 is GTSNPN, CDR2 SVGIG (reference sequence). This CDR3 contains 13 residues. Trimming left V 4 bases short and J 3 bases short, with 12 bases between. CDR3 DNA: TGTGCCTGGATTGGACAGAGATACACTGAAGCTTTCTTT. Its translation: CAWIGQRYTEAFF. Supplemented by reference TRBV30 and TRBJ1-1, the full variable domain reads SQTIHQWPATLVQPVGSPLSLECTVEGTSNPNLYWYRQAAGRGLQLLFYSVGIGQISSEVPQNLSASRPQDRQFILSSKKLLLSDSGFYLCAWIGQRYTEAFFGQGTRLTVV.

Regarding this clone: Mismatch with germline at one junction end may stem from a read error. The chain recombines TRBV30 with TRBJ2-5; TRBD2 agrees at 11 bases. This CDR3 comprises 11 residues. CDR1 GTSNPN and CDR2 SVGIG come from the germline V gene (reference sequence). This chain's CDR3 is CAWSVLGLADF. The CDR3 DNA sequence: TGTGCCTGGAGTGTACTGGGACTAGCGGACTTC. Using reference TRBV30 and TRBJ2-5 for the parts outside the CDR3, the full variable domain is SQTIHQWPATLVQPVGSPLSLECTVEGTSNPNLYWYRQAAGRGLQLLFYSVGIGQISSEVPQNLSASRPQDRQFILSSKKLLLSDSGFYLCAWSVLGLADFGPGTRLLVL.

The DNA of the CDR3 is TGCGCCAGCAGCTTGGTTGGGGGGAACGGAAACACCATATATTTT. Its protein is CASSLVGGNGNTIYF. The rearrangement links TRBV5-1 to TRBJ1-3, with D possibly matching TRBD1 (5 bases). This CDR3 is 15 amino acids long. V gave up 0 bases and J gave up 4 bases, with 11 bases separating them. The germline gives CDR1 SGHRS, CDR2 YFSETQ.

The rearrangement joins TRBV6-5 to TRBJ2-7; 11 nucleotides line up with TRBD2. The CDR3 length is 15 residues. Germline-derived CDR1 and CDR2 are MNHEY and SVGAGI. Germline trimming cut 6 bases from V and 2 bases from J; bases unmatched to any gene: 6. The CDR3 spells CASSLGLAGTYEQYF. In DNA, the CDR3 is TGTGCCAGCAGCCTAGGACTAGCGGGCACCTACGAGCAGTACTTC.

This chain connects TRBV2 to TRBJ1-2; tentatively, D is TRBD1 (6 bases). Deletions cut 6 bases from V and 3 bases from J, with 14 bases between. CDR1 SNHLY and CDR2 FYNNEI come from the germline V gene. This CDR3 comprises 14 residues. The CDR3 sequence: CASRAQAGDYGYTF. The CDR3 DNA sequence: TGTGCCAGCAGGGCCCAGGCAGGGGACTATGGCTACACCTTC.

The genes are TRBV10-3 and TRBJ2-7, with 7 bases that match TRBD1. The trim removed 6 bases at V and 3 bases at J, leaving 2 bases unmatched. Germline CDR1 is ENHRY and CDR2 is SYGVKD. The CDR3 runs to 12 residues. CDR3 nucleotide sequence: TGTGCCATCAGCCGGGACAGCTACGAGCAGTACTTC. Its translation is CAISRDSYEQYF.

The genes are TRBV5-4 and TRBJ1-1; TRBD1 is a possible D gene (6 bases). From germline, CDR1 is SGHNT and CDR2 YYREEE (reference sequence). V was shortened by 5 bases and J by 5 bases, with 13 bases between the two germline ends. This CDR3 has 13 residues. CDR3 sequence reads: CASRSFQGTEAFF. Written as DNA, the CDR3 is TGTGCCAGCAGATCGTTCCAGGGGACTGAAGCTTTCTTT.

The gene calls are TRBV27 and TRBJ2-3, with 7 positions matching TRBD1. Per germline, CDR1 MNHEY and CDR2 SMNVEV (reference sequence). The V and J ends lost 3 bases and 4 bases, in that order; junction bases with no gene match: 4. The CDR3 extends over 14 amino acids. The CDR3 DNA follows: TGTGCCAGCAGTTTGACCCAGGGGGCAGATACGCAGTATTTT. This translates into CASSLTQGADTQYF.

This chain joins TRBV7-3 and TRBJ2-2, with 8 bases fitting TRBD1. Trimming took 4 bases from V and 3 from J; bases not matched to a gene: 4. Germline V gene sequence: CDR1 SGHTA, CDR2 FQGTGA. The CDR3 sequence is 15 residues long. DNA for the CDR3: TGTGCCAGCAGCTCGACAGGGGACTACACCGGGGAGCTGTTTTTT. Encoded protein: CASSSTGDYTGELFF.

The genes are TRBV5-4 and TRBJ2-3; D is possibly TRBD2 (6 bases). Germline lookup yields CDR1 SGHNT and CDR2 YYREEE (reference sequence). This CDR3 spans 16 amino acids. V dropped 0 bases and J dropped 0 bases, with 11 bases sitting between them. CDR3 DNA sequence: TGTGCCAGCAGCTTGGCGGCGGGACTGAGCACAGATACGCAGTATTTT. It is translated as CASSLAAGLSTDTQYF.

The CDR3 is CATSRRTSGNQETQYF. In nucleotides, the CDR3 is TGTGCCACCAGCAGAAGGACTAGCGGGAACCAAGAGACCCAGTACTTC. V is TRBV15 and J is TRBJ2-5; 12 nucleotides agree with TRBD2. CDR3 length equals 16 residues. The germline V gene has CDR1 LNHNV and CDR2 YYDKDF (reference sequence). J lost 0 bases, V lost 2 bases, and 1 base had no gene match.

The DNA for the CDR3 is TGTGCCAGCAGTTATGTCACTAGCGGGAGGAATGAGCAGTTCTTC. Amino acids: CASSYVTSGRNEQFF. The rearrangement uses TRBV6-5 and TRBJ2-1, with 12 bases aligning to TRBD2. V lost 3 bases, J lost 7 bases, and 4 bases stayed unmatched. This CDR3 is 15 amino acids long. CDR1 is MNHEY, CDR2 SVGAGI, per germline.

The chain uses TRBV5-1 and TRBJ1-1; 7 bases fit TRBD1. Trimming took 2 bases from V and 2 from J; bases not matched to a gene: 3. Germline V CDR1 and CDR2: SGHRS, YFSETQ. CDR3 length: 14 residues. Here the CDR3 reads CASSLGGLNTEAFF. The CDR3 bases are TGCGCCAGCAGCTTAGGGGGCCTTAACACTGAAGCTTTCTTT.

The rearrangement uses TRBV11-3 and TRBJ2-1; a weak D match, TRBD2 (6 bases). Germline V gives CDR1 SGHNT, CDR2 YENEEA. CDR3 length: 13 amino acids. V was trimmed by 4 bases and J by 7 bases, leaving 11 bases between them. The DNA of the CDR3 is TGTGCCAGCAGCTATGGGGGGAGGAATGAGCAGTTCTTC. Translated, it gives CASSYGGRNEQFF.

V usage is TRBV5-1 and J usage is TRBJ2-5; D uncertain. The CDR3 covers 12 residues. Deletions cut 2 bases from V and 3 bases from J, with 5 bases between. Per germline, CDR1 SGHRS and CDR2 YFSETQ. The CDR3 DNA reads as TGCGCCAGCAGCTTCAGTGAAGAGACCCAGTACTTC. Translated: CASSFSEETQYF.

This rearrangement joins TRBV10-3 to TRBJ1-5; no clear D. V was cut by 2 bases and J by 7 bases, with 9 bases left in between. The CDR3 sequence is 13 residues long. Per the germline V gene, CDR1 is ENHRY and CDR2 is SYGVKD. CDR3 protein: CAISEPGKQPQHF. DNA of the CDR3: TGTGCCATCAGTGAGCCCGGGAAACAGCCCCAGCATTTT.

The V and J genes are TRBV30 and TRBJ2-1; D call uncertain. The CDR3 extends over 14 amino acids. The ends were cut back, 4 bases at V and 0 bases at J, with 10 bases in the middle. Germline V gene sequence: CDR1 GTSNPN, CDR2 SVGIG (reference sequence). This CDR3 is CAWKSSSSYNEQFF. The CDR3, as DNA: TGTGCCTGGAAGTCGAGTAGCTCCTACAATGAGCAGTTCTTC. The full variable domain, in which reference TRBV30 and TRBJ2-1 provide the parts outside the CDR3, is SQTIHQWPATLVQPVGSPLSLECTVEGTSNPNLYWYRQAAGRGLQLLFYSVGIGQISSEVPQNLSASRPQDRQFILSSKKLLLSDSGFYLCAWKSSSSYNEQFFGPGTRLTVL.

This chain links TRBV5-8 with TRBJ2-1; D perhaps matches TRBD1 (5 bases). Germline CDR1 reads SGHTS; CDR2 reads YDEGEE. The CDR3 sequence is 12 residues long. CDR3 nucleotides: TGTGCTCAGGAACAGGATTACAATGAGCAGTTCTTC. Protein sequence: CAQEQDYNEQFF.

In this sample, this clone turned up once. V gene TRBV19 combines with J gene TRBJ2-2, with unresolved D. V shed 6 bases and J shed 3 bases, with 11 bases lying between them. Germline V gene sequence: CDR1 LNHDA, CDR2 SQIVND (reference sequence). The CDR3 sequence is 14 residues long. CDR3 in amino acids: CASRSVTDTGELFF. The CDR3 DNA sequence: TGTGCCAGTAGGAGCGTGACGGACACCGGGGAGCTGTTTTTT.

This sequence joins TRBV4-1 and TRBJ1-5; D possibly corresponds to TRBD1 (6 bases). Germline-derived CDR1 and CDR2 are MGHRA and YSYEKL. Trimming pared 2 bases from V and 2 bases from J, leaving 16 bases between. The CDR3 contains 17 residues. The CDR3 nucleotides are TGCGCCAGCAGCCAAAGAGGGGGGGGCGAGGGCAATCAGCCCCAGCATTTT. It yields the protein CASSQRGGGEGNQPQHF.

The gene calls are TRBV7-2 and TRBJ1-5; no clear D gene. There are 11 residues in the CDR3. V lost 8 bases, J lost 10 bases, and 12 bases lay in between. Germline V gives CDR1 SGHTA, CDR2 FQGNSA. The CDR3 nucleotides read TGTGCCAGCGGGGAGGGTCAACCCCAGCATTTT. This encodes CASGEGQPQHF.

CDR3 sequence reads: CASSLLSGQQNTEAFF. Written as DNA, the CDR3 is TGCGCCAGCAGCTTGCTATCGGGACAGCAGAACACTGAAGCTTTCTTT. The V gene is TRBV5-1, the J gene TRBJ1-1; 7 nucleotides line up with TRBD1. V was clipped by 1 base and J by 1 base; unmatched bases: 7. Per germline, CDR1 SGHRS and CDR2 YFSETQ. The CDR3 covers 16 residues.

V gene TRBV15 combines with J gene TRBJ1-1; D is possibly TRBD1 (6 bases). Per the germline V gene, CDR1 is LNHNV and CDR2 is YYDKDF (reference sequence). The CDR3 runs 15 residues. Trimming took 0 bases from V and 4 from J, leaving 12 bases between them. The CDR3 region has the DNA TGTGCCACCAGCAGAGATAGGGGGTTGAGCACTGAAGCTTTCTTT. The encoded protein is CATSRDRGLSTEAFF.